One sample yielded the 4 T cell receptor beta chains listed below, sequenced in a study of T cells in Graves' hyperthyroidism and ophthalmopathy. The CDR3 regions of TCR beta were amplified from RNA transcripts. The primer set for the first-round RT-PCR of the TCR CDR3 was HTBI. MiXCR was run by TCRdb on the multiplex PCR reads, yielding one entry per CDR3 protein. There are around 200,000 distinct CDR3 sequences in the sample; 18% occur only once, and about 48% lies in the top ten. The sequencing input was blood. The receptors stem from a man aged 35 to 55 with Graves' hyperthyroidism.

This clonotype was recorded many times. V and J are TRBV28 and TRBJ2-7; D is perhaps TRBD2 (5 bases). Deletions cut 3 bases from V and 0 bases from J, with 21 bases between. Germline assignment: CDR1 MDHEN and CDR2 SYDVKM. The CDR3 is 18 amino acids. Here the CDR3 reads CASSFHFPRTGSSYEQYF. For the CDR3, the DNA is TGTGCCAGCAGTTTTCATTTTCCGAGGACGGGGAGCTCCTACGAGCAGTACTTC.

The chain has TRBV30 and TRBJ2-3, with TRBD2 identical over 11 bases. Unmatched junction bases numbered 4, after V lost 0 bases and J lost 5 bases. Germline V gene sequence: CDR1 GTSNPN, CDR2 SVGIG (reference sequence). The CDR3 length is 15 residues. DNA of the CDR3: TGTGCCTGGAGTGTATTAGCGGGGGGGATAGATACGCAGTATTTT. Its translation is CAWSVLAGGIDTQYF.

This clonotype was observed at least ten times. This chain links TRBV18 with TRBJ1-3; D gene uncertain. V was shortened by 6 bases and J by 0 bases, with 12 bases between the two germline ends. Germline assignment: CDR1 KGHSH and CDR2 LQKENI. CDR3 length equals 15 residues. The CDR3 loop is CASSHRTVSGNTIYF. The CDR3 DNA is TGTGCCAGCTCGCACCGGACGGTCTCTGGAAACACCATATATTTT.

This clonotype was picked up many times. This rearrangement joins TRBV4-3 to TRBJ2-7; D is undetermined. CDR3 length: 14 residues. The ends were cut back, 3 bases at V and 0 bases at J, with 9 bases in the middle. Germline assignment: CDR1 LGHNA and CDR2 YSLEER. The CDR3 sequence: CASSHGPSSYEQYF. CDR3 nucleotides: TGCGCCAGCAGCCACGGACCGAGCTCCTACGAGCAGTACTTC.